This T cell receptor (beta chain) was observed in a study of blood T cell repertoires in COVID-19. The wider study: T cells, B-cell-depleted T cells, or PBMCs provided the cDNA or gDNA that served as material.

Libraries were prepared by immunoSEQ multiplex PCR; TCRdb keeps only in-frame clonotypes and omits some of them. The data contain some 200,000 clones, approximately 91% of them singletons. CDR3 length: 16 amino acids. V lost 1 base to trimming and J lost 4 bases; unmatched junction nucleotides: 6. CDR1 and CDR2 (germline): SGDLS, YYNGEE. The sequence came from a woman aged 40-49 years with acute or convalescent COVID-19. The J gene is TRBJ1-3, the V gene TRBV9, with 9 bases fitting TRBD1. Sequencing was performed on peripheral blood. The CDR3 protein is CASSVLQGAAGNTIYF. Written as DNA, the CDR3 is TGTGCCAGCAGCGTATTACAGGGGGCGGCCGGAAACACCATATATTTT.